This T cell receptor (beta chain) was identified during a study of tumor-infiltrating lymphocytes in localized non-small cell lung cancer. Study overall: Patients included smokers and never-smokers with various histologies, some sampled after neoadjuvant chemotherapy.

Measured with immunoSEQ multiplex PCR; TCRdb has only the in-frame clones, and not every one. The data show 15,000 to 20,000 clones, around 81% seen once. This CDR3 has 14 amino acids. Germline assignment: CDR1 SEHNR and CDR2 FQNEAQ (reference sequence). Trimming removed 4 bases at V and 0 bases at J, with 10 bases between. Specimen: uninvolved lung tissue not adjacent to the tumor. The clonotype originates from a human donor with non-small cell lung cancer. This chain connects TRBV7-9 to TRBJ2-7; D is possibly TRBD2 (6 bases). The CDR3 sequence is CASSWDLYSYEQYF. Written as DNA, the CDR3 is TGTGCCAGCAGCTGGGACTTATACTCCTACGAGCAGTACTTC.